Presented here are 25 T cell receptor beta chains from one specimen sequenced in a study of T-cell memory formation after mild COVID-19. Using its own MiXCR run on the 5' RACE reads, TCRdb lists one record per CDR3 protein. The sample has nearly 200,000 distinct CDR3 sequences, approximately 16% seen once. The material sequenced was PBMCs or a T cell subset sorted from them (not recorded which). The receptors here all came from an adult woman who had mild COVID-19 (a few samples of this study predate the infection). Cell type and time point are not known.

The chain has TRBV7-9 and TRBJ2-3; 8 nucleotides agree with TRBD1. In germline, CDR1 is SEHNR, CDR2 FQNEAQ (reference sequence). The CDR3 consists of 16 residues. The J segment lost 6 bases and the V segment lost 2 bases, leaving 10 bases of the junction unmatched. The CDR3 DNA reads as TGTGCCAGCAGCTTAAGCGGACAGGGAGGCCCGGATACGCAGTATTTT. Amino acids: CASSLSGQGGPDTQYF.

V usage is TRBV20-1 and J usage is TRBJ1-4, with TRBD1 identical over 8 bases. CDR3 length: 15 amino acids. V shed 3 bases, J shed 7 bases, and the junction held 10 bases outside the gene matches. CDR1 and CDR2 from the germline V gene are DFQATT and SNEGSKA (reference sequence). The CDR3 nucleotides read TGCAGTGCTAGGGCCCTGGCAGGGGGCCCTGAAAAACTGTTTTTT. Translating it yields CSARALAGGPEKLFF.

This clonotype has only a few counts. This sequence joins TRBV19 and TRBJ2-4; the D is unclear. The CDR3 is made up of 11 amino acids. In germline, CDR1 is LNHDA, CDR2 SQIVND (reference sequence). V gave up 1 base and J gave up 8 bases, with 3 bases separating them. CDR3 sequence: CASSIADIQYF. The CDR3 region has the DNA TGTGCCAGTAGTATAGCTGACATTCAGTACTTC.

This clonotype was detected only a few times. The chain is built from TRBV12-3 or TRBV12-4 and TRBJ2-7; maybe TRBD1 (6 bases). Trimming removed 5 bases from V and 10 bases from J, with 18 bases in between. This CDR3 has 13 amino acids. The CDR3 sequence: CASSPRGPLAQYF. The CDR3 DNA sequence: TGTGCCAGCAGTCCCAGGGGACCCCTAGCCCAGTACTTC.

This clonotype was counted a few times. V is TRBV20-1 and J is TRBJ1-3; D may be TRBD1 (5 bases). CDR1 and CDR2 from the germline V gene are DFQATT and SNEGSKA (reference sequence). The CDR3 has 13 amino acids. Trimming pared 6 bases from V and 4 bases from J, leaving 13 bases between. Written as DNA, the CDR3 is TGCAGTGCGGGAGGGACCGTAGGAAACACCATATATTTT. It is translated as CSAGGTVGNTIYF.

This chain uses TRBV12-3 or TRBV12-4 with TRBJ2-7; 9 bases map to TRBD1. The J segment lost 6 bases and the V segment lost 5 bases, leaving 11 bases of the junction unmatched. The CDR3 spans 15 residues. The CDR3 nucleotides are TGTGCCAGCAGTAAGACCGGGACAGGGCCTGCCGAGCAGTACTTC. It encodes CASSKTGTGPAEQYF.

For the CDR3, the DNA is TGTGCCAGCAGCCAAGCTTGGGCGGGGGAGCAGTACTTC. Translation: CASSQAWAGEQYF. The chain recombines TRBV4-2 with TRBJ2-7; D is possibly TRBD2 (6 bases). CDR1 is LGHNA, CDR2 YNFKEQ, per germline. CDR3 length equals 13 residues. V was shortened by 1 base and J by 7 bases, with 11 bases between the two germline ends.

The rearrangement joins TRBV10-3 to TRBJ2-7; a weak D match, TRBD1 (8 bases). This CDR3 has 13 amino acids. The V gene's germline CDR1 is ENHRY and CDR2 SYGVKD. V lost 3 bases to trimming and J lost 12 bases, with 18 bases between them. The CDR3 DNA reads as TGTGCCATCAGTGATTCCAGGGGGGGGACAGGGTACTTC. Its translation: CAISDSRGGTGYF.

This chain uses TRBV28 with TRBJ1-2; TRBD1 is a possible D gene (5 bases). V was cut by 5 bases and J by 8 bases, with 12 bases left in between. This CDR3 is 12 amino acids long. Germline loops: CDR1 MDHEN, CDR2 SYDVKM. CDR3 amino acids: CASSTGTKGYTF. CDR3 sequence (DNA): TGTGCCAGCAGTACCGGGACGAAGGGCTACACCTTC.

The chain couples TRBV5-5 to TRBJ1-2; D gene unclear. With 0 bases removed from V and 5 bases from J, the gap between germline ends came to 11 bases. This CDR3 is built from 14 residues. The V gene's germline CDR1 is SGHKS and CDR2 YYEKEE (reference sequence). In nucleotides, the CDR3 is TGTGCCAGCAGCTTGGACAGTCGGAGGTATGGCTACACCTTC. Translated, it gives CASSLDSRRYGYTF.

The chain carries TRBV15 and TRBJ2-7; D possibly matches TRBD1 or TRBD2 (6 bases each). This CDR3 contains 16 residues. Per the germline V gene, CDR1 is LNHNV and CDR2 is YYDKDF (reference sequence). The V end was cut by 5 bases, the J end by 3 bases, with 20 bases between. Here the CDR3 reads CATSGGNRAGFYEQYF. The DNA of the CDR3 is TGTGCCACCAGCGGAGGGAACAGGGCTGGATTCTACGAGCAGTACTTC. The entire variable domain, with the rest obtained from reference TRBV15 and TRBJ2-7, is as follows: DAMVIQNPRYQVTQFGKPVTLSCSQTLNHNVMYWYQQKSSQAPKLLFHYYDKDFNNEADTPDNFQSRRPNTSFCFLDIRSPGLGDTAMYLCATSGGNRAGFYEQYFGPGTRLTVT.

The rearrangement uses TRBV6-2 or TRBV6-3 and TRBJ1-2; D gene ambiguous. The V and J ends lost 3 bases and 4 bases respectively, with 15 bases between them. Germline V gene sequence: CDR1 MNHEY, CDR2 SVGEGT. The CDR3 runs 15 residues. CDR3 DNA: TGTGCCAGCAGTTATGACCTGTGGTCGTCCTATGGCTACACCTTC. Protein sequence: CASSYDLWSSYGYTF.

This clonotype was detected only a few times. The chain recombines TRBV4-2 with TRBJ2-5, with unresolved D. This CDR3 has 12 amino acids. Germline V CDR1 and CDR2: LGHNA, YNFKEQ. V dropped 1 base and J dropped 6 bases, with 6 bases sitting between them. The CDR3, as DNA: TGTGCCAGCAGCCAAGCCGGAAAGACCCAGTACTTC. It specifies CASSQAGKTQYF.

V gene TRBV28 combines with J gene TRBJ2-7, with TRBD2 matching over 10 bases. The CDR3 covers 14 residues. CDR1 and CDR2 from the germline V gene are MDHEN and SYDVKM. With 5 bases clipped from V and 6 bases from J, the junction kept 7 bases outside the gene matches. The CDR3 region has the DNA TGTGCCAGCAGTCGTCTAGCGGGGGTTTCCGAGCAGTACTTC. Protein product: CASSRLAGVSEQYF.

CDR3 loop: CASQTAPSGYGYTF. The DNA of the CDR3 is TGTGCCAGCCAGACCGCCCCGAGTGGCTATGGCTACACCTTC. The chain links TRBV28 to TRBJ1-2; no clear D gene. Trimming stripped 8 bases from V and 4 bases from J, with 17 bases between. Germline-derived CDR1 and CDR2 are MDHEN and SYDVKM. This CDR3 is 14 amino acids long.

The sample holds one count of this clonotype. The chain has TRBV2 and TRBJ2-1, with unresolved D. Germline lookup yields CDR1 SNHLY and CDR2 FYNNEI. This CDR3 has 11 residues. The germline V and J ends were trimmed by 1 base and 7 bases, with 2 bases remaining between them. DNA of the CDR3: TGTGCCAGCAGTGAAGTAAATGAGCAGTTCTTC. Its protein product is CASSEVNEQFF.

This sequence joins TRBV5-1 and TRBJ2-6; 7 positions match TRBD1. V was clipped by 0 bases and J by 0 bases; unmatched bases: 6. This CDR3 has 18 residues. The germline CDR1 and CDR2 sequences are SGHRS and YFSETQ. In DNA, the CDR3 is TGCGCCAGCAGCTTGGCCTCGGACAGGTTCTCTGGGGCCAACGTCCTGACTTTC. This gives the protein CASSLASDRFSGANVLTF.

This clonotype has a handful of counts. V usage is TRBV4-2 and J usage is TRBJ1-1; no firm D call. This CDR3 has 15 amino acids. Trimming removed 1 base from V and 4 bases from J, with 13 bases in between. The germline V gene has CDR1 LGHNA and CDR2 YNFKEQ. DNA of the CDR3: TGTGCCAGCAGCCAAGGGAATGGACCGGTCACTGAAGCTTTCTTT. Translating it yields CASSQGNGPVTEAFF.

This rearrangement joins TRBV30 to TRBJ1-5, with D possibly matching TRBD1 (5 bases). The CDR3 has 13 amino acids. Germline lookup yields CDR1 GTSNPN and CDR2 SVGIG (reference sequence). Trimming shortened V by 2 bases and J by 5 bases, and 10 bases separated the two germline ends. The CDR3 sequence: CAWSRGVDQPQHF. CDR3 bases: TGTGCCTGGAGTCGGGGGGTTGATCAGCCCCAGCATTTT.

This clonotype was recorded a few times. This chain links TRBV5-1 with TRBJ2-5, with a weak D call TRBD2 (5 bases). The V end lost 1 base, the J end lost 4 bases, and 17 bases lay between the germline ends. Germline V gene sequence: CDR1 SGHRS, CDR2 YFSETQ. The CDR3 extends over 16 amino acids. DNA of the CDR3: TGCGCCAGCAGCTTGCTCGCGGACGGTCGGGGAGAGACCCAGTACTTC. Translation gives CASSLLADGRGETQYF.

This clonotype was counted only a few times. The chain links TRBV18 to TRBJ2-2; 7 bases are shared with TRBD1. The germline CDR1 and CDR2 sequences are KGHSH and LQKENI. V lost 8 bases and J lost 6; bases outside the gene matches: 12. This CDR3 spans 15 amino acids. The chain's CDR3 is CASSQGEFRAGELFF. For the CDR3, the DNA is TGTGCCAGCAGCCAGGGGGAGTTTCGCGCCGGGGAGCTGTTTTTT.

This clonotype was found many times. The chain uses TRBV7-9 and TRBJ2-1; tentatively, D is TRBD1 or TRBD2 (5 bases each). Trimming pared 4 bases from V and 9 bases from J, leaving 19 bases between. CDR3 length equals 15 residues. CDR1 SEHNR and CDR2 FQNEAQ come from the germline V gene (reference sequence). The CDR3 region is CASSYHGVSGAEQFF. DNA for the CDR3: TGTGCCAGCAGCTATCATGGTGTTTCCGGGGCTGAGCAGTTCTTC.

The rearrangement links TRBV3-1 to TRBJ2-1; weak D call: TRBD2 (6 bases). V dropped 2 bases and J dropped 9 bases, with 29 bases sitting between them. There are 19 residues in the CDR3. Germline CDR1 LGHDT, CDR2 YNNKEL (reference sequence). The CDR3 region is CASSQFSPSSGGIVGEQFF. CDR3 nucleotide sequence: TGTGCCAGCAGCCAATTTTCTCCCTCCTCTGGCGGGATTGTCGGTGAGCAGTTCTTC.

The chain combines TRBV7-8 with TRBJ2-7; 7 bases are shared with TRBD1. J gave up 3 bases and V 5 bases, and 4 bases lay outside the gene matches. Germline V gene data show CDR1 as SGHVS and CDR2 as FQNEAQ. The CDR3 runs 13 residues. This CDR3 is CASSADRDYEQYF. The CDR3 nucleotides are TGTGCCAGCAGCGCCGACAGGGACTACGAGCAGTACTTC.

This chain connects TRBV29-1 to TRBJ1-1; the match to TRBD1 covers 7 bases. Germline V lookup: CDR1 SQVTM, CDR2 ANQGSEA. The CDR3 runs to 13 residues. The junction had 11 bases not matched to a gene; V was cut back by 6 bases and J by 7 bases. CDR3 bases: TGCAGCGTACCGCTAGACAGGGAAAGTGAAGCTTTCTTT. Amino acid sequence: CSVPLDRESEAFF.